The T cell receptor (beta chain) described here comes from a study of blood T cell repertoires in COVID-19. Overall study context: Nucleic acid was either cDNA or gDNA, and it came from T cells, B-cell-depleted T cells, or PBMCs.

Germline V gene sequence: CDR1 SQVTM, CDR2 ANQGSEA. The CDR3 loop spans 16 amino acids. Trimming removed 2 bases from V and 0 bases from J; junction bases left unmatched: 2. The method was immunoSEQ multiplex PCR; TCRdb's version includes in-frame clones alone and lacks a portion of them. The repertoire includes about 130,000 clones, around four fifths of them detected once, and more than 9.5% sits in the top ten. The chain is built from TRBV29-1 and TRBJ2-1; TRBD2 agrees at 12 bases. The receptor was isolated from a man in his forties with active or convalescent COVID-19. Sequencing used peripheral blood. The CDR3 sequence: CSVESSGGDSYNEQFF. CDR3 in DNA: TGCAGCGTTGAATCTAGCGGGGGGGACTCCTACAATGAGCAGTTCTTC.